The source of this TCR beta chain is a study of cytomegalovirus exposure and HLA in healthy donors. Study-level points and caveats: The listing of 150 to 200 TCR beta chains classed them as cytomegalovirus-associated. Reported results showed that the classifier diagnosed cytomegalovirus status with high specificity and sensitivity.

Vbeta (60) and Jbeta (13) primers were used in the PCR. Sequencing used immunoSEQ multiplex PCR; TCRdb keeps in-frame clones, though not all of them. This sample has 92,000 or so clones, with roughly 63% found just once. On this clone: Its antigen is unidentified.

CDR3 length: 15 amino acids. With V trimmed by 6 bases and J by 6 bases, 10 bases remained unmatched. Germline-derived CDR1 and CDR2 are MGHRA and YSYEKL. J is TRBJ2-2 and V is TRBV4-1, with 7 bases fitting TRBD1. The TCR sequence derives from a woman aged 45-59 years in good health and CMV-seropositive. The sequenced material came from PBMCs. The CDR3 sequence: CASSRGTDLSGELFF. The CDR3 nucleotides are TGCGCCAGCAGTCGTGGGACAGACTTATCCGGGGAGCTGTTTTTT.